The rows below give T cell receptor beta chains drawn from one sample of a study of siplizumab effects on memory and regulatory T cells. Sequenced by immunoSEQ multiplex PCR; TCRdb stores in-frame clones only, minus some. This table holds about 87,000 clones, about nine tenths found once. The sample comprised CD4+ T cells sorted from blood. The receptors originated from a human donor in good health. CDR3s include the opening cysteine and the closing phenylalanine or tryptophan. A D gene is named only where the DNA matches it firmly. Part of the rows lack a size; the others show once, few, many or a class for expanded clones.

d_call,clone_size,j_call,v_call,cdr3_aa,cdr3_nt
NA,once,TRBJ2-3,TRBV7-9,CASSPGWAGPTDTQYF,TGTGCCAGCAGCCCTGGATGGGCGGGACCCACAGATACGCAGTATTTT
TRBD1,NA,TRBJ1-1,TRBV28,CASTPGGQLADF,TGTGCCAGCACTCCTGGGGGACAGCTCGCCGATTTT
NA,NA,TRBJ2-5,TRBV9,CASSGDFPRRTQYF,TGTGCCAGCAGCGGGGACTTCCCCCGGCGGACCCAGTACTTC
NA,NA,TRBJ2-1,TRBV7-2,CASSLAMSRPQFF,TGTGCCAGCAGCTTAGCAATGAGCAGACCGCAGTTCTTC
NA,NA,TRBJ2-1,TRBV29-1,CSVGGNSGSYNEQFF,TGCAGCGTAGGAGGGAACAGCGGGTCCTACAATGAGCAGTTCTTC
TRBD1,few,TRBJ1-2,TRBV5-4,CASSLQTGGYGYTF,TGTGCCAGCAGCCTCCAGACAGGGGGCTATGGCTACACCTTC
NA,NA,TRBJ1-2,TRBV20-1,CSARPGGGYTF,TGCAGTGCTCGACCCGGAGGAGGCTACACCTTC
NA,NA,TRBJ2-7,TRBV28,CASSPDGYEQYF,TGTGCCAGCAGCCCCGATGGCTACGAGCAGTACTTC
NA,NA,TRBJ2-3,TRBV5-4,CASSLGGRLSTDTQYF,TGTGCCAGCAGCTTGGGGGGGCGTCTTAGCACAGATACGCAGTATTTT
TRBD1,NA,TRBJ1-1,TRBV7-2,CASSSGAGGNLDTEAFF,TGTGCCAGCAGCTCTGGGGCAGGGGGCAATTTGGACACTGAAGCTTTCTTT
NA,NA,TRBJ1-2,TRBV25-1,CASSAGSGYTF,TGTGCCAGCAGTGCGGGGAGCGGCTACACCTTC
NA,NA,TRBJ2-7,TRBV14,CASSLISAYEQYF,TGTGCCAGCAGCCTAATTAGCGCGTACGAGCAGTACTTC
TRBD1,NA,TRBJ1-3,TRBV5-1,CASSPIIRQGGGNTIYF,TGCGCCAGCAGCCCCATAATCCGACAGGGAGGTGGAAACACCATATATTTT
NA,NA,TRBJ2-2,TRBV14,CASSQNKGWLTGELFF,TGTGCCAGCAGCCAAAATAAGGGGTGGTTGACCGGGGAGCTGTTTTTT
NA,NA,TRBJ1-6,TRBV19,CAKKRQGNSPLHF,TGTGCCAAGAAGAGGCAGGGGAATTCACCCCTCCACTTT
TRBD2,NA,TRBJ2-1,TRBV6-6,CASTGGRDYNEQFF,TGTGCCAGCACTGGCGGGAGGGATTACAATGAGCAGTTCTTC
NA,NA,TRBJ1-2,TRBV9,CASSVVPREDYGYTF,TGTGCCAGCAGCGTAGTCCCTAGGGAAGACTATGGCTACACCTTC
TRBD1,NA,TRBJ1-4,TRBV6-5,CASRRTGRGEKLFF,TGTGCCAGCAGGCGGACAGGGAGGGGGGAAAAACTGTTTTTT
TRBD2,NA,TRBJ2-1,TRBV7-8,CASSLGRAGGNEQFF,TGTGCCAGCAGCCTAGGTCGGGCGGGAGGCAATGAGCAGTTCTTC
NA,NA,TRBJ2-7,TRBV19,CASSAPGQGGNEQYF,TGTGCCAGTAGTGCGCCTGGTCAGGGCGGTAACGAGCAGTACTTC
TRBD1,NA,TRBJ2-5,TRBV5-1,CASSPGTGGYQETQYF,TGCGCCAGCAGCCCGGGGACAGGGGGGTACCAAGAGACCCAGTACTTC
TRBD1,NA,TRBJ1-1,TRBV2,CASSDYRQGAEAFF,TGTGCCAGCAGTGATTATAGGCAGGGGGCTGAAGCTTTCTTT
NA,NA,TRBJ1-5,TRBV19,CASSPDRWAPQHF,TGTGCCAGTAGTCCGGATCGGTGGGCGCCCCAGCATTTT
TRBD1,NA,TRBJ1-1,TRBV5-6,CASSQSPGTGPNTEAFF,TGTGCCAGCAGCCAAAGTCCCGGGACAGGGCCGAACACTGAAGCTTTCTTT
TRBD1,NA,TRBJ1-5,TRBV18,CASSSQNRGQPQHF,TGTGCCAGCTCATCTCAAAACAGGGGGCAGCCCCAGCATTTT
NA,NA,TRBJ1-3,TRBV15,CATSRDTPQSGNTIYF,TGTGCCACCAGCAGAGATACCCCCCAGTCTGGAAACACCATATATTTT
NA,NA,TRBJ2-7,TRBV2,CASSGSRYEQYF,TGTGCCAGCAGTGGCAGCCGTTACGAGCAGTACTTC
NA,NA,TRBJ2-1,TRBV6-5,CASSSRGTPANEQFF,TGTGCCAGCAGTTCTCGAGGGACTCCGGCGAATGAGCAGTTCTTC
NA,NA,TRBJ2-5,TRBV7-8,CASSPGVVETQYF,TGTGCCAGCAGCCCCGGAGTGGTAGAGACCCAGTACTTC
NA,NA,TRBJ2-5,TRBV19,CASSPGTLTRGETQYF,TGTGCCAGTAGCCCTGGGACCTTGACCCGGGGGGAGACCCAGTACTTC
NA,NA,TRBJ1-2,TRBV29-1,CSVDSFGYGYTF,TGCAGCGTCGACAGTTTCGGCTATGGCTACACCTTC
TRBD2,NA,TRBJ2-7,TRBV6-6,CASSFGTSYEQYF,TGTGCCAGCAGCTTCGGGACTAGCTACGAGCAGTACTTC
TRBD1,NA,TRBJ1-2,TRBV25-1,CASSGGTANYGYTF,TGTGCCAGCAGTGGCGGGACAGCTAACTATGGCTACACCTTC
NA,NA,TRBJ2-1,TRBV6-6,CASSRLRSSYNEQFF,TGTGCCAGCAGTCGACTCCGGAGCTCCTACAATGAGCAGTTCTTC
NA,NA,TRBJ1-4,TRBV2,CASSDYGVGNEKLFF,TGTGCCAGCAGTGATTACGGGGTGGGGAATGAAAAACTGTTTTTT
TRBD1,once,TRBJ2-7,TRBV6-5,CASTRDRNHEQYF,TGTGCCAGCACCAGGGACAGGAACCACGAGCAGTACTTC
TRBD2,NA,TRBJ2-1,TRBV7-3,CASSLTPTSGSTGEQFF,TGTGCCAGCAGCTTAACCCCCACTAGCGGGTCCACCGGTGAGCAGTTCTTC
TRBD2,NA,TRBJ2-1,TRBV14,CASSQGGAGVYNEQFF,TGTGCCAGCAGCCAAGGAGGAGCGGGAGTATACAATGAGCAGTTCTTC
TRBD1,NA,TRBJ2-2,TRBV10-3,CATGTANTGELFF,TGTGCCACCGGGACAGCCAACACCGGGGAGCTGTTTTTT
NA,NA,TRBJ2-3,TRBV11-2,CASSLRRDNTDTQYF,TGTGCCAGCAGCTTAAGACGGGATAACACAGATACGCAGTATTTT
NA,NA,TRBJ1-5,TRBV2,CASSKQGDKNQPQHF,TGTGCCAGCAGTAAACAGGGAGATAAAAATCAGCCCCAGCATTTT
TRBD2,NA,TRBJ2-3,TRBV18,CASSLLAGVRTDTQYF,TGTGCCAGCTCACTTCTAGCGGGAGTCAGAACAGATACGCAGTATTTT
NA,NA,TRBJ1-4,TRBV5-5,CASSLMVREKLFF,TGTGCCAGCAGCTTGATGGTGCGGGAAAAACTGTTTTTT
TRBD2,NA,TRBJ2-1,TRBV10-3,CAIGTSEKHNEQFF,TGTGCCATCGGGACTAGCGAAAAGCACAATGAGCAGTTCTTC
TRBD1,NA,TRBJ1-1,TRBV6-5,CASIAPGQGKAFF,TGTGCCAGCATCGCCCCGGGACAGGGGAAAGCTTTCTTT
NA,NA,TRBJ2-1,TRBV6-5,CASSATGGEQFF,TGTGCCAGCAGTGCGACAGGTGGGGAGCAGTTCTTC
NA,NA,TRBJ2-7,TRBV7-3,CASSLSGASREQYF,TGTGCCAGCAGCTTAAGCGGGGCGTCCCGCGAGCAGTACTTC
NA,NA,TRBJ2-1,TRBV5-6,CASSRPGPYNEQFF,TGTGCCAGCAGCCGACCAGGCCCATACAATGAGCAGTTCTTC
NA,NA,TRBJ2-2,TRBV11-3,CASSLRGTGELFF,TGTGCCAGCAGCCTCCGGGGGACCGGGGAGCTGTTTTTT